Below, 18 T cell receptor beta chains from the same sample are listed, as sequenced in a study of shared T cell receptors in the human thymus. Assay: immunoSEQ multiplex PCR; the TCRdb copy retains only in-frame clones and omits some. Found here are some 640,000 clones, roughly 86% of them singletons; the top ten hold 0.0094%. The sample was also linked to a second study, of human thymus T cells.

Material: thymocytes. The origin of the receptors is a boy under two years old with a congenital heart defect.

The rearrangement links TRBV6-6 to TRBJ1-2; 7 nucleotides agree with TRBD1. CDR3 size: 15 residues. Germline V gene data show CDR1 as MNHNY and CDR2 as SVGAGI (reference sequence). The V gene end was trimmed by 6 bases and the J gene end by 2 bases; junction bases not matched to a gene: 9. The chain's CDR3 is CASSLTGKINYGYTF. CDR3 bases: TGTGCCAGCAGCCTGACAGGGAAAATAAACTATGGCTACACCTTC.

This clone was seen once. The J gene is TRBJ2-7, the V gene TRBV27; D is unresolved. Trimming stripped 4 bases from V and 2 bases from J, with 15 bases between. Per germline, CDR1 MNHEY and CDR2 SMNVEV (reference sequence). This CDR3 is 15 amino acids long. The CDR3 loop is CASSYQANGAYEQYF. CDR3 coding DNA: TGTGCCAGCAGTTACCAGGCAAATGGTGCCTACGAGCAGTACTTC.

The chain recombines TRBV15 with TRBJ1-5, with 8 bases fitting TRBD1. The V gene's germline CDR1 is LNHNV and CDR2 YYDKDF (reference sequence). This CDR3 comprises 18 residues. The V and J ends lost 0 bases and 1 base, in that order; junction bases with no gene match: 8. The CDR3, as DNA: TGTGCCACCAGCAGAGATCCCACCGGACAGGGAAGCAATCAGCCCCAGCATTTT. Protein: CATSRDPTGQGSNQPQHF.

The chain joins TRBV28 to TRBJ2-7; D perhaps matches TRBD1 (6 bases). V was trimmed by 4 bases and J by 0 bases, leaving 16 bases between them. The CDR3 contains 16 residues. Germline CDR1 MDHEN, CDR2 SYDVKM. The CDR3 region is CASSCRGQLSSYEQYF. In nucleotides, the CDR3 is TGTGCCAGCAGTTGCCGGGGACAACTAAGCTCCTACGAGCAGTACTTC.

As regards this clone: The sample has other DNA sequences that encode this CDR3 too. This chain links TRBV6-5 with TRBJ2-1, with TRBD2 identical over 12 bases. V shed 4 bases and J 4 bases; nucleotides not matched to a gene: 5. CDR3 length: 16 residues. Looked up from germline, CDR1 is MNHEY and CDR2 is SVGAGI. Here the CDR3 DNA reads TGTGCCAGCAGTTCCCTAGCGGGAGGGCCTTACAATGAGCAGTTCTTC. Its protein product is CASSSLAGGPYNEQFF.

The chain joins TRBV15 to TRBJ2-5; either TRBD1 or TRBD2 may fit D (5 bases each). The CDR3 extends over 14 amino acids. Germline V gene sequence: CDR1 LNHNV, CDR2 YYDKDF (reference sequence). V lost 10 bases to trimming and J lost 3 bases, with 18 bases between them. DNA for the CDR3: TGTGCCAGCAGGGAACCTAGCTCAGAAGAGACCCAGTACTTC. The encoded protein is CASREPSSEETQYF.

CDR3 in amino acids: CASSNWDSKIF. As DNA, the CDR3 is TGTGCCAGCAGCAACTGGGACAGTAAAATCTTT. The chain is built from TRBV21-1 and TRBJ1-1; the table's D call of TRBD1 was not tested on the DNA. TRBV21-1 is a recognized pseudogene. CDR3 length equals 11 residues.

This chain uses TRBV5-4 with TRBJ2-3; the D gene is possibly TRBD1 (6 bases). Germline V lookup: CDR1 SGHNT, CDR2 YYREEE (reference sequence). The CDR3 contains 15 residues. V was clipped by 2 bases and J by 1 base, with 11 bases between them. CDR3 in DNA: TGTGCCAGCAGCTTTAACAGGGCCCGCACAGATACGCAGTATTTT. Its translation: CASSFNRARTDTQYF.

This chain links TRBV25-1 with TRBJ2-3; 9 bases align to TRBD2. V gave up 4 bases and J gave up 2 bases; unmatched junction bases: 7. The V gene's germline CDR1 is MGHDK and CDR2 SYGVNS. The CDR3 has 16 amino acids. The CDR3 region is CASSGLAAIFTDTQYF. DNA for the CDR3: TGTGCCAGCAGTGGACTAGCGGCAATATTCACAGATACGCAGTATTTT.

This clone was seen a single time. The chain is built from TRBV30 and TRBJ1-1; D possibly corresponds to TRBD1 (5 bases). The V end lost 5 bases, the J end lost 3 bases, and 19 bases lay between the germline ends. Germline loops: CDR1 GTSNPN, CDR2 SVGIG (reference sequence). The CDR3 length is 15 residues. The CDR3 reads CAWDSWIGGDTEAFF. The CDR3 DNA reads TGTGCCTGGGACTCCTGGATTGGGGGGGACACTGAAGCTTTCTTT. The full variable domain, completed using reference TRBV30 and TRBJ1-1, is SQTIHQWPATLVQPVGSPLSLECTVEGTSNPNLYWYRQAAGRGLQLLFYSVGIGQISSEVPQNLSASRPQDRQFILSSKKLLLSDSGFYLCAWDSWIGGDTEAFFGQGTRLTVV.

The chain carries TRBV5-6 and TRBJ2-5, with a tentative D call TRBD2 (6 bases). V was shortened by 7 bases and J by 0 bases, with 13 bases between the two germline ends. Germline V lookup: CDR1 SGHDT, CDR2 YYEEEE. The CDR3 spans 14 residues. The CDR3: CASRRDFDQETQYF. The DNA for the CDR3 is TGTGCCAGCCGCCGGGACTTCGACCAAGAGACCCAGTACTTC.

The chain combines TRBV19 with TRBJ2-1; 7 bases map to TRBD2. The V and J ends lost 0 bases and 4 bases, in that order; junction bases with no gene match: 3. CDR3 length: 15 residues. CDR1 LNHDA and CDR2 SQIVND come from the germline V gene (reference sequence). The CDR3 nucleotides are TGTGCCAGTAGTATAGAATATAGCGGGTACAATGAGCAGTTCTTC. As protein: CASSIEYSGYNEQFF. The entire variable domain, with the rest obtained from reference TRBV19 and TRBJ2-1, is as follows: DGGITQSPKYLFRKEGQNVTLSCEQNLNHDAMYWYRQDPGQGLRLIYYSQIVNDFQKGDIAEGYSVSREKKESFPLTVTSAQKNPTAFYLCASSIEYSGYNEQFFGPGTRLTVL.

The rearrangement links TRBV7-3 to TRBJ2-1; TRBD1 matches 8 bases. V gave up 2 bases and J gave up 8 bases; unmatched junction bases: 2. The CDR3 consists of 13 residues. CDR1 is SGHTA and CDR2 is FQGTGA in the germline V gene. Here the CDR3 DNA reads TGTGCCAGCAGCTTAGAGACAGGGGATGAGCAGTTCTTC. This encodes CASSLETGDEQFF. Based on the CDR3 plus reference TRBV7-3 and TRBJ2-1, the full variable domain is GAGVSQTPSNKVTEKGKYVELRCDPISGHTALYWYRQSLGQGPEFLIYFQGTGAADDSGLPNDRFFAVRPEGSVSTLKIQRTERGDSAVYLCASSLETGDEQFFGPGTRLTVL.

A remark on this clone: An end of the junction differs from the germline gene, which may be a read error. CDR3 DNA sequence: TGTGCTAGCAGCTTAGTTATCACCGGGGAGCTGTTTTTT. Amino acids: CASSLVITGELFF. The chain is built from TRBV7-7 and TRBJ2-2; D not resolved. The V gene's germline CDR1 is SSHAT and CDR2 FNYEAQ (reference sequence). The CDR3 spans 13 residues.

This chain links TRBV5-4 with TRBJ2-7; D possibly corresponds to TRBD2 (7 bases). The CDR3 is 16 residues long. CDR1 and CDR2 from the germline V gene are SGHNT and YYREEE (reference sequence). V dropped 1 base and J dropped 7 bases, with 21 bases sitting between them. CDR3 nucleotides: TGTGCCAGCAGCTTGTGCGCGGGGGCGGCTATGTGTGAGCAGTACTTC. It yields the protein CASSLCAGAAMCEQYF.

This chain links TRBV4-1 with TRBJ2-7; D ambiguous. With 0 bases removed from V and 4 bases from J, the gap between germline ends came to 10 bases. This CDR3 region has 14 residues. In germline, CDR1 is MGHRA, CDR2 YSYEKL. CDR3 sequence reads: CASSQDLRGYEQYF. The CDR3 nucleotides read TGCGCCAGCAGCCAAGATCTGCGAGGATACGAGCAGTACTTC.

DNA for the CDR3: TGTGCCAGCAGACAAGGACAGGTGAGCTCCTACGAGCAGTACTTC. It specifies CASRQGQVSSYEQYF. The chain links TRBV6-5 to TRBJ2-5; 7 nucleotides match TRBD1. TRBJ2-7 matches the DNA end more closely, so the J call is doubtful. Germline V gives CDR1 MNHEY, CDR2 SVGAGI. The CDR3 is made up of 15 amino acids.

V is TRBV28 and J is TRBJ1-3; D not resolved. Trimming removed 3 bases from V and 0 bases from J, with 12 bases in between. CDR1 is MDHEN and CDR2 is SYDVKM in the germline V gene. This CDR3 comprises 16 residues. The CDR3 coding sequence is TGTGCCAGCAGTTTGGCGGCCACCTTCTCTGGAAACACCATATATTTT. Its protein is CASSLAATFSGNTIYF.